In this sample, the clone carrying this T cell receptor (beta chain) turned up many times. This entry is derived from a study of neurological immune-mediated disorders. Regarding time point: longitudinal time-point 3. 2 million unsorted PBMCs were stored in RNAlater at -80 °C before RNA extraction. Each TCR transcript was tagged with a 10-nucleotide random UMI during 5'RACE. Every sequencing run generated over 170 million TCR-beta sequences from 15-18 subjects. MiXCR, applied by TCRdb to the 5' RACE reads, yields one record per CDR3 protein. The sample shows tens of thousands of distinct CDR3 sequences, about 8% of them seen only once. V was pared by 8 bases and J by 1 base, with 4 bases of the junction left unmatched. The CDR3 is made up of 13 amino acids. CDR1 and CDR2 (germline): MNHEY, SVGEGT.

The sample was PBMCs. The V gene is TRBV6-2 or TRBV6-3, the J gene TRBJ1-1, with TRBD1 matching 7 bases. The sequence was obtained from a woman in her thirties or forties in good health. The CDR3 nucleotides are TGTGCCAGCGCCAGGGGGTGGAACACTGAAGCTTTCTTT. Amino acid sequence: CASARGWNTEAFF.